These 21 T cell receptor beta chains came from one sample sequenced in a study of metastatic and nonmetastatic thyroid tumors. Every patient underwent thyroid surgery untreated. TCRdb reanalyzed the PCR reads with MiXCR. Among 25,000 to 30,000 clones, 20% to 25% were seen once, and the ten largest hold approximately 30%. What was sequenced was blood. These receptors came from a male donor with papillary thyroid cancer or a benign thyroid nodule (not recorded which). Some clones in this sample may be carry-over from other donors' samples.

The sample holds many counts of this clone. This chain joins TRBV3-1 and TRBJ2-3; D is unclear. The ends were cut back, 1 base at V and 6 bases at J, with 14 bases in the middle. The CDR3 extends over 15 amino acids. Germline assignment: CDR1 LGHDT and CDR2 YNNKEL (reference sequence). Here the CDR3 DNA reads TGTGCCAGCAGCCAAGTTAACTACTTAACGGATACGCAGTATTTT. This sequence encodes CASSQVNYLTDTQYF.

This clone was observed many times. For the CDR3, the DNA is TGTGCCTGCTTTGGCGGGGAGCTGTTTTTT. It translates to CACFGGELFF. The chain employs TRBV10-3 and TRBJ2-2; D remains ambiguous. The germline V gene has CDR1 ENHRY and CDR2 SYGVKD. The CDR3 covers 10 residues. Trimming stripped 11 bases from V and 7 bases from J, with 8 bases between.

This chain links TRBV27 with TRBJ1-2; weak D call: TRBD1 (5 bases). Germline CDR1 and CDR2: MNHEY and SMNVEV (reference sequence). CDR3 length: 13 amino acids. Trimming stripped 6 bases from V and 8 bases from J, with 16 bases between. The CDR3 bases are TGTGCCAGCAGGGACACAGGAGTAGAAGGCTACACCTTC. Its protein is CASRDTGVEGYTF.

This clone was seen repeatedly, ten times or more. V is TRBV6-1 and J is TRBJ2-7; perhaps D is TRBD1 or TRBD2 (6 bases each). The CDR3 covers 14 residues. The V gene lost 5 bases and the J gene lost 4 bases, with 15 bases spanning the gap. Germline V CDR1 and CDR2: MNHNS, SASEGT. The CDR3 region has the DNA TGTGCCAGCAGTTGGCACAGGGCGGGATACGAGCAGTACTTC. Translating it yields CASSWHRAGYEQYF.

This chain joins TRBV5-1 and TRBJ1-2; TRBD1 is a possible D gene (5 bases). The germline V gene encodes CDR1 SGHRS and CDR2 YFSETQ. The CDR3 consists of 14 residues. Trimming took 4 bases from V and 2 from J, leaving 12 bases between them. The CDR3 DNA is TGCGCCAGCAGCATCGGGACTCCCAACTATGGCTACACCTTC. Its protein product is CASSIGTPNYGYTF.

This clone was detected ten times or more. The J gene is TRBJ1-5, the V gene TRBV7-8; D is uncertain. This CDR3 contains 16 residues. V was clipped by 5 bases and J by 3 bases, with 17 bases between them. The V gene's germline CDR1 is SGHVS and CDR2 FQNEAQ. Here the CDR3 DNA reads TGTGCCAGCAGCCTAGGCGGGATTCTGACCAATCAGCCCCAGCATTTT. Its protein is CASSLGGILTNQPQHF.

This clone was recorded many times. Possible read error: a much larger clone is one base away. CDR3 nucleotide sequence: TGTGCCAGCAGTCACCTGGGACAGGGGGAAAATGAAGCTTTCTTT. It is translated as CASSHLGQGENEAFF. J is TRBJ1-1 and V is TRBV6-1, with 11 bases identical to TRBD1. The CDR3 runs to 15 residues. Trimming cost V 5 bases and J 7 bases; bases outside gene matches: 9. Germline-derived CDR1 and CDR2 are MNHNS and SASEGT.

This clone has ten or more counts. The rearrangement joins TRBV11-1 to TRBJ1-1, with D possibly being TRBD1 (6 bases). The CDR3 spans 16 residues. V shed 2 bases and J shed 2 bases, with 15 bases lying between them. Per germline, CDR1 SGHAT and CDR2 FQDESV (reference sequence). The CDR3 DNA reads TGTGCCAGCAGCTTATCCCCCATAGGGGGTAACACTGAAGCTTTCTTT. Encoded protein: CASSLSPIGGNTEAFF.

The V call is TRBV19, the J call TRBJ1-2, with a tentative D call TRBD1 (5 bases). There are 12 residues in the CDR3. Germline lookup yields CDR1 LNHDA and CDR2 SQIVND (reference sequence). This CDR3 is CASGDAGDGYTF. CDR3 in DNA: TGTGCATCGGGGGACGCCGGGGATGGCTACACCTTC.

The sample holds many counts of this clone. This chain connects TRBV7-8 to TRBJ2-2; tentatively, D is TRBD2 (7 bases). The CDR3 loop spans 17 amino acids. The germline V gene has CDR1 SGHVS and CDR2 FQNEAQ. Trimming took off 0 bases at V and 7 bases at J, with 18 bases between the two ends. This CDR3 is CASSLAAGAGFHGELFF. The CDR3 DNA sequence: TGTGCCAGCAGCTTAGCGGCGGGGGCTGGATTCCACGGGGAGCTGTTTTTT. Using reference TRBV7-8 and TRBJ2-2 for the parts outside the CDR3, the full variable domain is GAGVSQSPRYKVAKRGQDVALRCDPISGHVSLFWYQQALGQGPEFLTYFQNEAQLDKSGLPSDRFFAERPEGSVSTLKIQRTQQEDSAVYLCASSLAAGAGFHGELFFGEGSRLTVL.

This clone was found many times. The J gene is TRBJ2-5, the V gene TRBV7-9; 9 positions match TRBD2. The CDR3 length is 14 residues. The junction had 4 bases not matched to a gene; V was cut back by 3 bases and J by 5 bases. The V gene's germline CDR1 is SEHNR and CDR2 FQNEAQ (reference sequence). As DNA, the CDR3 is TGTGCCAGCAGCTTGGCGGGGGGGCCCGAGACCCAGTACTTC. Translating gives CASSLAGGPETQYF.

In its sample, this clone was seen many times. This chain links TRBV5-6 with TRBJ1-1; D is uncertain. CDR1 is SGHDT, CDR2 YYEEEE, per germline. The length of the CDR3 is 14 residues. V was clipped by 0 bases and J by 5 bases, with 11 bases between them. The CDR3 DNA sequence: TGTGCCAGCAGCTTGGGGGGAGTCTATACTGAAGCTTTCTTT. Amino acid sequence: CASSLGGVYTEAFF.

A word on this clone: At one boundary the junction diverges from the germline segment, which might be a read error. The chain is built from TRBV4-2 and TRBJ2-2, with D possibly being TRBD2 (6 bases). Per the germline V gene, CDR1 is LGHNA and CDR2 is YNFKEQ. This CDR3 comprises 14 residues. CDR3 DNA sequence: TGTGACAGCAGCCAATGGGAGGACACCGTGGAGCTGTTTTTT. Residues: CDSSQWEDTVELFF.

This clone was found many times. The chain links TRBV27 to TRBJ1-1, with a possible D match to TRBD1 (5 bases). Germline V CDR1 and CDR2: MNHEY, SMNVEV (reference sequence). The ends were cut back, 7 bases at V and 4 bases at J, with 13 bases in the middle. The CDR3 covers 13 residues. The CDR3 sequence: CASTWAGGTEAFF. The CDR3 region has the DNA TGTGCCAGCACCTGGGCGGGGGGCACTGAAGCTTTCTTT.

This clone was recorded once. This CDR3 reads CASSYRGRLRTDTQYF. Here the CDR3 DNA reads TGCGCCAGCAGCTACCGGGGCCGGCTTCGCACAGATACGCAGTATTTT. The chain uses TRBV4-1 and TRBJ2-3; D is perhaps TRBD1 or TRBD2 (5 bases each). V lost 5 bases and J lost 1, with 16 bases in between. Germline CDR1 is MGHRA and CDR2 is YSYEKL. CDR3 length: 16 amino acids.

This clone was observed at least ten times. The chain is built from TRBV5-5 and TRBJ1-1, with unresolved D. The CDR3 length is 15 residues. The germline V and J ends were trimmed by 4 bases and 0 bases, with 13 bases remaining between them. Per germline, CDR1 SGHKS and CDR2 YYEKEE (reference sequence). CDR3 sequence (DNA): TGTGCCAGCAGCACACAGCTACTCATGAACACTGAAGCTTTCTTT. This gives the protein CASSTQLLMNTEAFF.

The rearrangement links TRBV20-1 to TRBJ2-7; tentative D call: TRBD1 (6 bases). The CDR3 contains 14 residues. Trimming took off 0 bases at V and 3 bases at J, with 12 bases between the two ends. CDR1 DFQATT and CDR2 SNEGSKA come from the germline V gene (reference sequence). The CDR3 coding sequence is TGCAGTGCTAGAGATGTCAGGGGACACTACGAGCAGTACTTC. Its translation: CSARDVRGHYEQYF.

This clone came up many times. This chain links TRBV27 with TRBJ2-2; D remains unclear. V was pared by 6 bases and J by 5 bases, with 7 bases between. CDR1 is MNHEY, CDR2 SMNVEV, per germline (reference sequence). There are 12 residues in the CDR3. For the CDR3, the DNA is TGTGCCAGCAGGAGTGGGACCGGGGAGCTGTTTTTT. It yields the protein CASRSGTGELFF.

There are many counts of this clone. This CDR3 is CASSQADNQPQHF. CDR3 in DNA: TGTGCCAGCAGCCAAGCTGACAATCAGCCCCAGCATTTT. The chain is built from TRBV14 and TRBJ1-5; D remains unclear. Looked up from germline, CDR1 is SGHDN and CDR2 is FVKESK. The V and J ends lost 1 base and 3 bases respectively, with 4 bases between them. The CDR3 totals 13 residues.

The sample holds many counts of this clone. This chain joins TRBV19 and TRBJ1-1; 7 bases align to TRBD1. The length of the CDR3 is 13 residues. J lost 3 bases, V lost 5 bases, and 3 bases had no gene match. The germline V gene has CDR1 LNHDA and CDR2 SQIVND (reference sequence). The CDR3 loop reads CASSYRGDTEAFF. CDR3 nucleotide sequence: TGTGCCAGTAGTTACAGGGGAGACACTGAAGCTTTCTTT.

This clone was seen a handful of times. V and J are TRBV6-1 and TRBJ2-7; tentatively, D is TRBD1 or TRBD2 (5 bases each). This CDR3 has 15 amino acids. V shed 0 bases and J shed 3 bases, with 12 bases lying between them. Germline CDR1 and CDR2: MNHNS and SASEGT. CDR3 in DNA: TGTGCCAGCAGTGAAGCCCCGGGACCTCTCTACGAGCAGTACTTC. Translated: CASSEAPGPLYEQYF.